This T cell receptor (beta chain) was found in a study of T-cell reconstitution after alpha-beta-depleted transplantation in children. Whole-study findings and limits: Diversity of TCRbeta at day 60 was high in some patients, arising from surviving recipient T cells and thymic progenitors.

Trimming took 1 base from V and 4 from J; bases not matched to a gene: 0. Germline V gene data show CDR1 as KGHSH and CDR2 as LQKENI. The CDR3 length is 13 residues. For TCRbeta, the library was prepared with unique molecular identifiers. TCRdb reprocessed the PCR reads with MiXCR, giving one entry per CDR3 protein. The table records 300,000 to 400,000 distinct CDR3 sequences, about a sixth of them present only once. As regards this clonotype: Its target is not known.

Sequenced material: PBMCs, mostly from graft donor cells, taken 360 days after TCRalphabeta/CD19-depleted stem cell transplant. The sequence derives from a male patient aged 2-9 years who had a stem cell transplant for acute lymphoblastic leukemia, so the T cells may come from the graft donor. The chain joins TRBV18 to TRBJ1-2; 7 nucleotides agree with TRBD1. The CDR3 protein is CASSPRDSYGYTF. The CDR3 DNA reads TGTGCCAGCTCACCACGGGACAGCTATGGCTACACCTTC. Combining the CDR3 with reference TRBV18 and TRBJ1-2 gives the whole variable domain NAGVMQNPRHLVRRRGQEARLRCSPMKGHSHVYWYRQLPEEGLKFMVYLQKENIIDESGMPKERFSAEFPKEGPSILRIQQVVRGDSAAYFCASSPRDSYGYTFGSGTRLTVV.